Shown below are 8 T cell receptor beta chains from a single sample sequenced in a study of blood T cell repertoires in COVID-19 (dated by TCRdb to about 2020). The library was produced with the immunoSEQ multiplex PCR assay. TCRdb took over this immuneACCESS table, retaining in-frame rearrangements with V and J assigned. Such tables are incomplete; in checked studies, under half of the missing clones stem from an unresolved V gene, and the remainder is unexplained. The sample table contains 100,000 or so clones; only one count was recorded for 72% of them. The ten largest clonotypes hold about 15% of the sample. The sequencing sample was made of peripheral blood. The origin of the receptors is a woman of 80 years or more with acute or convalescent COVID-19.

The chain employs TRBV6-4 and TRBJ1-3; D is uncertain. Trimming removed 9 bases at V and 2 bases at J, with 11 bases between. This CDR3 is built from 13 residues. CDR1 MRHNA and CDR2 SNTAGT come from the germline V gene. This chain's CDR3 is CASVSGPGNTIYF. The DNA of the CDR3 is TGTGCCAGTGTCAGCGGACCTGGAAACACCATATATTTT.

CDR3 protein: CASSRDRYSPLHF. In nucleotides, the CDR3 is TGTGCCAGCAGCCGGGACAGATATTCACCCCTCCACTTT. The genes are TRBV5-6 and TRBJ1-6; 7 bases line up with TRBD1. V lost 4 bases and J lost 8; bases outside the gene matches: 3. The CDR3 runs to 13 residues. Germline CDR1 and CDR2: SGHDT and YYEEEE. Supplemented by reference TRBV5-6 and TRBJ1-6, the full variable domain reads DAGVTQSPTHLIKTRGQQVTLRCSPKSGHDTVSWYQQALGQGPQFIFQYYEEEERQRGNFPDRFSGHQFPNYSSELNVNALLLGDSALYLCASSRDRYSPLHFGNGTRLTVT.

The CDR3 nucleotides read TGCAGCGCCTACACAGGACCCCTCTACGAGCAGTACTTC. Translating it yields CSAYTGPLYEQYF. The V gene is TRBV29-1, the J gene TRBJ2-7; possible D gene TRBD1, 5 bases. CDR3 length: 13 residues. Trimming stripped 7 bases from V and 3 bases from J, with 16 bases between. Germline values: CDR1 SQVTM, CDR2 ANQGSEA.

The V call is TRBV9, the J call TRBJ1-6, with TRBD1 matching 7 bases. CDR1 is SGDLS, CDR2 YYNGEE, per germline. V dropped 0 bases and J dropped 7; count of bases not matched to a gene: 7. The CDR3 is made up of 16 amino acids. CDR3 loop: CASSVAGTEPNSPLHF. The CDR3 nucleotides are TGTGCCAGCAGCGTAGCCGGGACAGAGCCCAATTCACCCCTCCACTTT.

This sequence joins TRBV9 and TRBJ1-1; TRBD1 might be the D (5 bases). The CDR3 totals 14 residues. Trimming cost V 0 bases and J 11 bases, with 17 bases left between them. Germline values: CDR1 SGDLS, CDR2 YYNGEE. CDR3 DNA sequence: TGTGCCAGCAGCGTAGACGGGGACTCTCTTATGGCTTTCTTT. Translated: CASSVDGDSLMAFF.

In regard to this clone: Its ends do not fully match the called genes, so a read error is possible. The chain employs TRBV3-1 (or the pseudogene TRBV3-2) and TRBJ1-2, with no clear D. This CDR3 spans 14 amino acids. Looked up from germline, CDR1 is LGHDT and CDR2 is YNNKEL (reference sequence). The CDR3 protein is CASSPSRGIPLIHF. The CDR3 bases are TGTGCCAGCAGCCCATCCCGCGGGATACCTTTGATCCACTTC.

The J gene is TRBJ2-5, the V gene TRBV11-2, with D maybe TRBD1 (5 bases). Germline CDR1 and CDR2: SGHAT and FQNNGV. The CDR3 is made up of 16 amino acids. V lost 1 base and J 1 base, leaving 13 bases between the germline ends. The DNA of the CDR3 is TGTGCCAGCAGCTTAGGCGGCAGGGTTTCCCAAGAGACCCAGTACTTC. Translation gives CASSLGGRVSQETQYF.

The J gene is TRBJ2-2, the V gene TRBV7-6; tentatively, D is TRBD1 (8 bases). In germline, CDR1 is SGHVS, CDR2 FNYEAQ. The CDR3 length is 16 residues. Trimming took off 5 bases at V and 0 bases at J, with 13 bases between the two ends. The CDR3 reads CASSAAGQANTGELFF. As DNA, the CDR3 is TGTGCCAGCAGCGCAGCGGGACAGGCGAACACCGGGGAGCTGTTTTTT.